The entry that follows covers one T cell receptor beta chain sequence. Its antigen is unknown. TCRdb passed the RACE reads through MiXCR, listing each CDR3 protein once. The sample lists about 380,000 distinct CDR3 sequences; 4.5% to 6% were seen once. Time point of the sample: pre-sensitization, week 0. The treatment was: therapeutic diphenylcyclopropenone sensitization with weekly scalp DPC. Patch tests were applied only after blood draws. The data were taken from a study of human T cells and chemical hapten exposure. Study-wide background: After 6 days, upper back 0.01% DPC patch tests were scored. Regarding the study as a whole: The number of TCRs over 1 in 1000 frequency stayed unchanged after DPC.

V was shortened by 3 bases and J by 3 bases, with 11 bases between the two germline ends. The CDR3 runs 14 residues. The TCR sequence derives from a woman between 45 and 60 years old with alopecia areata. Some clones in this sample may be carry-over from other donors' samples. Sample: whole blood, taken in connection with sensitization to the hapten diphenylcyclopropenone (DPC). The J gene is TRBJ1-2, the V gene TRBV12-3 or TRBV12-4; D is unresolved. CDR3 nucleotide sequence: TGTGCCAGCAGTTTTAGTTCAAGTGACTATGGCTACACCTTC. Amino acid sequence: CASSFSSSDYGYTF.